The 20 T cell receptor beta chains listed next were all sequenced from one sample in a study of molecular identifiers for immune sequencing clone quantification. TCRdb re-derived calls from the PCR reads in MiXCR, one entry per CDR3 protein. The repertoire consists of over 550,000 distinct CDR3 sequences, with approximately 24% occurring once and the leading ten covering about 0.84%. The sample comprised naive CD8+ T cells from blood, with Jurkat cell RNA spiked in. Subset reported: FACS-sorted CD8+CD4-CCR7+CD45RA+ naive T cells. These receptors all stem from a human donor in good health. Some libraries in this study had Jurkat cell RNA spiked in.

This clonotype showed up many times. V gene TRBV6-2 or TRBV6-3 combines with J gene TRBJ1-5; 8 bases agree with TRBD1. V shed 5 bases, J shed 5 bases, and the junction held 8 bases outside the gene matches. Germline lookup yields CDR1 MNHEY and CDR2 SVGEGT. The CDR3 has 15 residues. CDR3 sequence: CASSLDRGGDQPQHF. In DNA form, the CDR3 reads TGTGCCAGCAGTCTCGACAGGGGCGGGGATCAGCCCCAGCATTTT.

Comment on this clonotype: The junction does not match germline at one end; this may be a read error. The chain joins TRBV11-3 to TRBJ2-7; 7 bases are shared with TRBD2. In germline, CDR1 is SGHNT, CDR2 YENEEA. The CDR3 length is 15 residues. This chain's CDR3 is CASSTLGGRTYERYF. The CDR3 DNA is TGTGCCAGCAGCACCCTCGGCGGGAGAACCTACGAGCGGTACTTC.

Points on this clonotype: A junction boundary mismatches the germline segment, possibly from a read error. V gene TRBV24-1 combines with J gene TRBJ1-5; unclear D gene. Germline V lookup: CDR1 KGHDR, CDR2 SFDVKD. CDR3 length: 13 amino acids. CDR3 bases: TGTGCCGCCAGTAGCAGTTTTGGGCAGCCCCAGCATTTT. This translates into CAASSSFGQPQHF.

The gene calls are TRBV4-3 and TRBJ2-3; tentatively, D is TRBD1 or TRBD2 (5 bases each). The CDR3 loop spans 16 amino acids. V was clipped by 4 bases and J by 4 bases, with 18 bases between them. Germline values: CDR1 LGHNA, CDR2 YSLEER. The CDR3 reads CASSPRGGPGSDTQYF. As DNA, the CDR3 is TGCGCCAGCAGCCCAAGGGGCGGGCCAGGGTCAGATACGCAGTATTTT.

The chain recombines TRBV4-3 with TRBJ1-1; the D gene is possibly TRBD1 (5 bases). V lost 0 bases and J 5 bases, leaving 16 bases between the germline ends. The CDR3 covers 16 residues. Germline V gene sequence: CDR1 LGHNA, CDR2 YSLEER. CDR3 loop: CASSQDWSAGRTEAFF. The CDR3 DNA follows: TGCGCCAGCAGCCAAGATTGGTCGGCAGGGCGGACTGAAGCTTTCTTT.

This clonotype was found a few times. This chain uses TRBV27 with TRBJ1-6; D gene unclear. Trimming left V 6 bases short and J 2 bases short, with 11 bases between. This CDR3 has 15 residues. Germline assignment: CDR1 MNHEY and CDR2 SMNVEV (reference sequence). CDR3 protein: CASRDPGTYNSPLHF. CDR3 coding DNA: TGTGCCAGCAGAGACCCCGGGACCTATAATTCACCCCTCCACTTT.

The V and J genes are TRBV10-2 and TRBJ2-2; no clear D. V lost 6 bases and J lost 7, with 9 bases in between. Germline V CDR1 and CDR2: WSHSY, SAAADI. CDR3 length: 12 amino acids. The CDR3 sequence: CASRLGYGELFF. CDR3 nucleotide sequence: TGCGCCAGCAGATTAGGTTACGGGGAGCTGTTTTTT.

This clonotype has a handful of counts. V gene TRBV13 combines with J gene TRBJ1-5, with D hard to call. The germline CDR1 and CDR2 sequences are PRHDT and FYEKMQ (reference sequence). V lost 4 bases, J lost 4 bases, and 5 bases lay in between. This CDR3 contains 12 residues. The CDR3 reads CASSSQNQPQHF. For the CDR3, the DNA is TGTGCCAGCAGCTCCCAGAATCAGCCCCAGCATTTT.

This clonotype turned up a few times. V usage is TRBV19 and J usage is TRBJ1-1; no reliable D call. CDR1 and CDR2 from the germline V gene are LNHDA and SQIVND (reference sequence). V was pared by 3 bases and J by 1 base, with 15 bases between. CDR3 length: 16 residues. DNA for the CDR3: TGTGCCAGTAGTATCCTGACCACAGAAACGAACACTGAAGCTTTCTTT. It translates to CASSILTTETNTEAFF.

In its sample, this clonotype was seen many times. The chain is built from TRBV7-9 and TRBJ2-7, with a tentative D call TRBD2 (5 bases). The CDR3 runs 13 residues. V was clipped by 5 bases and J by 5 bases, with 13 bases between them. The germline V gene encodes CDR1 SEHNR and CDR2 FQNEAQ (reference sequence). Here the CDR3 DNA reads TGTGCCAGCAGCGGACTTCTGGCGCACGAGCAGTACTTC. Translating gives CASSGLLAHEQYF. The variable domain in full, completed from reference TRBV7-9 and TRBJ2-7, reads DTGVSQNPRHKITKRGQNVTFRCDPISEHNRLYWYRQTLGQGPEFLTYFQNEAQLEKSRLLSDRFSAERPKGSFSTLEIQRTEQGDSAMYLCASSGLLAHEQYFGPGTRLTVT.

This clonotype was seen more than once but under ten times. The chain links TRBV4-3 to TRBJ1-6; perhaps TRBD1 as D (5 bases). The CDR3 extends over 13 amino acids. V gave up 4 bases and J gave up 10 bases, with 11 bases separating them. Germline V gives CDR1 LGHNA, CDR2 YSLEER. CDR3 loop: CASSPGPSSPLHF. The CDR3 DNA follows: TGCGCCAGCAGCCCGGGACCGTCGTCACCCCTCCACTTT.

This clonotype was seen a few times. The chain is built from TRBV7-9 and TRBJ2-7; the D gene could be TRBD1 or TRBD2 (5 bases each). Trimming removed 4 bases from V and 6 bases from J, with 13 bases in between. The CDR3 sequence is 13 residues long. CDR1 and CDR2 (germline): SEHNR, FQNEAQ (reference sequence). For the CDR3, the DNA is TGTGCCAGCAGCTACCCTGGGACCAGCGAGCAGTACTTC. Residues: CASSYPGTSEQYF.

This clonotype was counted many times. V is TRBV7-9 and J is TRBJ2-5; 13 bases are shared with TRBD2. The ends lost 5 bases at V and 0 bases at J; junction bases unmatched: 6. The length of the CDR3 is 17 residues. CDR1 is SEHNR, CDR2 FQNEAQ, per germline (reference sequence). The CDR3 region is CASSPHTSGRDQETQYF. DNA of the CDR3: TGTGCCAGCAGCCCACATACTAGCGGGAGGGACCAAGAGACCCAGTACTTC.

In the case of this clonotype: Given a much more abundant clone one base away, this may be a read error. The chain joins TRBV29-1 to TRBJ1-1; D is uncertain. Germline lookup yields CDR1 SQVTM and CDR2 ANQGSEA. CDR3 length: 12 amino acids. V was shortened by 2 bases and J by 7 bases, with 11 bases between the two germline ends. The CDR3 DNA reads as TGCAGCGTTGAAAGGTGTAGTCTTGAAGCTTTCTTT. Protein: CSVERCSLEAFF.

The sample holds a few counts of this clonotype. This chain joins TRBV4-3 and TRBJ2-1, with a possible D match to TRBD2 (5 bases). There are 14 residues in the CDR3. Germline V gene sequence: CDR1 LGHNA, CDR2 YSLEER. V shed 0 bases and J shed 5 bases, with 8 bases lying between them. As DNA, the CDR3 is TGCGCCAGCAGCCAAGATATCGGGGACAATGAGCAGTTCTTC. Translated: CASSQDIGDNEQFF.

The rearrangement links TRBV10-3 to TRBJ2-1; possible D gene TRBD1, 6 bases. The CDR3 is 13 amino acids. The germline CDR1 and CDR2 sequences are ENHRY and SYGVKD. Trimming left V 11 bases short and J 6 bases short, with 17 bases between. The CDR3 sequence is CAHRAGDPNEQFF. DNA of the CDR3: TGTGCCCACCGGGCAGGGGATCCCAATGAGCAGTTCTTC.

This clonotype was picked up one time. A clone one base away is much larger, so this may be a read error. In nucleotides, the CDR3 is TGCAGTGCTAGCCCTCCCAGGGTCTCTAAGGGGGCCTACGTCCTGACTTTC. As protein: CSASPPRVSKGAYVLTF. The chain employs TRBV20-1 and TRBJ2-6; TRBD1 matches 7 bases. The germline V gene has CDR1 DFQATT and CDR2 SNEGSKA (reference sequence). CDR3 length equals 17 residues.

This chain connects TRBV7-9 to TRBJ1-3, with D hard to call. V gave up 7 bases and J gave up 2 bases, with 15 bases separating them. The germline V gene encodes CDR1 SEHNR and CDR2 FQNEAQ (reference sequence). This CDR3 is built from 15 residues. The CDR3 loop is CASTEALGTGNTIYF. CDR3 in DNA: TGTGCCAGCACCGAGGCCTTGGGGACTGGAAACACCATATATTTT.

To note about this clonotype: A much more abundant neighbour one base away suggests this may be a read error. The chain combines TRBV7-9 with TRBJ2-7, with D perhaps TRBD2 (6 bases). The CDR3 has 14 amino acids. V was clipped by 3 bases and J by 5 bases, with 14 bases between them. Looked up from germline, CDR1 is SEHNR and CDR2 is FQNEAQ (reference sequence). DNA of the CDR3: TGTGCCAGCAGCTTTGGCAGGAGGGTGGACGAGCAGTACTTC. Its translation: CASSFGRRVDEQYF.

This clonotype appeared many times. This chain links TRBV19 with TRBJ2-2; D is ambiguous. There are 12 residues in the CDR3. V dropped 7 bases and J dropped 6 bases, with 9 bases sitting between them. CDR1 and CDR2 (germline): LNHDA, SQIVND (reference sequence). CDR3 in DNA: TGTGCCAGTACCCTAGGCGCCGGGGAGCTGTTTTTT. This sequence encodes CASTLGAGELFF.